This T cell receptor (beta chain) was sequenced during a study of a mutant IDH1 vaccine in newly diagnosed glioma. Details on this clone: What it binds is not known.

Germline CDR1 reads SGDLS; CDR2 reads YYNGEE. V lost 0 bases and J lost 5, with 0 bases in between. The CDR3 contains 10 residues. Profiled with immunoSEQ multiplex PCR; TCRdb holds only in-frame clones, not every one. The sample consists of 70,000 or so clones, 70% to 90% of them appearing once. Time point denoted: week 35, safety follow-up. Every vaccine dose comprised 300 ug of mutant IDH1 20-mer peptide plus topical imiquimod. The chain employs TRBV9 and TRBJ2-7; D is undetermined. The receptor was derived from a young man with glioma. The sequencing used PBMCs, collected from a glioma patient whose treatment included an IDH1 peptide vaccine. The CDR3 DNA reads as TGTGCCAGCAGCGTAGACGAGCAGTACTTC. This codes for CASSVDEQYF. The full variable domain, completed using reference TRBV9 and TRBJ2-7, is DSGVTQTPKHLITATGQRVTLRCSPRSGDLSVYWYQQSLDQGLQFLIQYYNGEERAKGNILERFSAQQFPDLHSELNLSSLELGDSALYFCASSVDEQYFGPGTRLTVT.